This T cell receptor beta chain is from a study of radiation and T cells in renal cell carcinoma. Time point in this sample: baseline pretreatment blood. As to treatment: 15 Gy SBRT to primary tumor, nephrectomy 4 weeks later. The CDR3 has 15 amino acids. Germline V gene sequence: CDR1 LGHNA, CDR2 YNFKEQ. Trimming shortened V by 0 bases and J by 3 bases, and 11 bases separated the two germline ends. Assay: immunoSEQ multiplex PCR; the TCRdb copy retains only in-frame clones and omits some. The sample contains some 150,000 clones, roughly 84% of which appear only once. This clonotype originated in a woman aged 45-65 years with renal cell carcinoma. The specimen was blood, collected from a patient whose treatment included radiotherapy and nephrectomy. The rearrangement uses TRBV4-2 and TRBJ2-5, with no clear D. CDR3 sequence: CASSQEIGRKETQYF. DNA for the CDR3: TGTGCCAGCAGCCAAGAGATCGGACGTAAAGAGACCCAGTACTTC.